Below, 18 T cell receptor beta chains from the same sample are listed, as sequenced in a study of T cells in Graves' hyperthyroidism and ophthalmopathy. TCR beta CDR3 regions were amplified from RNA. The HTBI primer set drove a first-round RT-PCR of the TCR CDR3. TCRdb used MiXCR to reprocess the multiplex PCR reads, holding one entry per CDR3 protein. The sample comprises 500,000 or so distinct CDR3 sequences, about 16% of which are singletons, and roughly 29% rests with the top ten. Sample: blood. These receptors all stem from a woman in her 30s with Graves' ophthalmopathy.

Ten or more counts support this clonotype. V and J are TRBV12-3 or TRBV12-4 and TRBJ2-7; weak D call: TRBD2 (5 bases). The CDR3 has 15 residues. V shed 0 bases and J shed 4 bases, with 13 bases lying between them. The CDR3 region is CASSLAGINLYEQYF. DNA of the CDR3: TGTGCCAGCAGTTTAGCCGGGATTAACTTGTACGAGCAGTACTTC.

This clonotype was seen many times. The chain employs TRBV6-2 or TRBV6-3 and TRBJ1-1, with TRBD1 as a possible D gene (6 bases). The CDR3 has 12 amino acids. Germline V gives CDR1 MNHEY, CDR2 SVGEGT. Trimming removed 6 bases at V and 3 bases at J, with 8 bases between. The CDR3 nucleotides are TGTGCCAGCAGCTGGACAGACACTGAAGCTTTCTTT. It is translated as CASSWTDTEAFF.

This clonotype was seen at least ten times. This chain connects TRBV11-2 to TRBJ2-1; 7 nucleotides align to TRBD1. CDR3 length: 14 residues. V lost 4 bases and J lost 10; bases outside the gene matches: 10. Germline V gene sequence: CDR1 SGHAT, CDR2 FQNNGV. CDR3: CASSSLVRGHEQFF. In DNA form, the CDR3 reads TGTGCCAGCAGCTCGTTGGTTAGGGGGCACGAGCAGTTCTTC.

This clonotype occurred many times. The chain carries TRBV2 and TRBJ2-1; D possibly matches TRBD1 or TRBD2 (5 bases each). Trimming cost V 1 base and J 9 bases, with 10 bases left between them. This CDR3 region has 13 residues. Germline CDR1 reads SNHLY; CDR2 reads FYNNEI. The CDR3 DNA reads as TGTGCCAGCAGTGAAGGATTGGGGGTTGAGCAGTTCTTC. Translated, it gives CASSEGLGVEQFF.

This clonotype came up many times. V is TRBV5-6 and J is TRBJ2-7, with D perhaps matching TRBD2 (6 bases). This CDR3 has 14 residues. Looked up from germline, CDR1 is SGHDT and CDR2 is YYEEEE. Trimming shortened V by 2 bases and J by 4 bases, and 13 bases separated the two germline ends. The CDR3 DNA reads as TGTGCCAGCAGCTTCAGCGAGGGAGGTTACGAGCAGTACTTC. Protein: CASSFSEGGYEQYF.

The J gene is TRBJ2-1, the V gene TRBV28, with D unclear. Germline values: CDR1 MDHEN, CDR2 SYDVKM. The CDR3 contains 13 residues. V shed 5 bases and J shed 8 bases, with 13 bases lying between them. CDR3 bases: TGTGCCAGCAGTCCTGGCGTTTGGGATGAGCAGTTCTTC. Encoded protein: CASSPGVWDEQFF.

This clonotype has ten or more counts. J is TRBJ2-7 and V is TRBV3-1; the match to TRBD2 covers 9 bases. This CDR3 comprises 14 residues. CDR1 and CDR2 from the germline V gene are LGHDT and YNNKEL (reference sequence). Trimming took 2 bases from V and 4 from J; bases not matched to a gene: 3. CDR3 DNA sequence: TGTGCCAGCAGCCAAAGCCTAGCGGGATACGAGCAGTACTTC. This encodes CASSQSLAGYEQYF.

This clonotype occurred a few times. CDR3 nucleotides: TGTGCCTCGTACGGGGGCCAAGAGACCCAGTACTTC. This gives the protein CASYGGQETQYF. The chain has TRBV7-9 and TRBJ2-5; TRBD2 might be the D (6 bases). Trimming stripped 11 bases from V and 1 base from J, with 11 bases between. This CDR3 has 12 amino acids. In germline, CDR1 is SEHNR, CDR2 FQNEAQ (reference sequence).

This clonotype showed up many times. This chain links TRBV7-9 with TRBJ2-3; tentative D call: TRBD2 (6 bases). V was pared by 6 bases and J by 5 bases, with 21 bases between. CDR1 and CDR2 from the germline V gene are SEHNR and FQNEAQ (reference sequence). CDR3 size: 16 residues. The CDR3 region is CASSPIGGSQGDTQYF. DNA for the CDR3: TGTGCCAGCAGTCCGATCGGAGGGAGCCAGGGAGATACGCAGTATTTT.

This clonotype was found many times. The gene calls are TRBV5-6 and TRBJ1-4; D uncertain. CDR1 and CDR2 (germline): SGHDT, YYEEEE. This CDR3 is 13 amino acids long. The V and J ends lost 6 bases and 7 bases respectively, with 13 bases between them. The CDR3 sequence: CASTDRGSEKLFF. The CDR3, as DNA: TGTGCCAGCACCGATCGGGGAAGTGAAAAACTGTTTTTT.

With respect to this clonotype: Mismatch with germline at one junction end may stem from a read error. The genes are TRBV28 and TRBJ1-1, with D uncertain. CDR1 MDHEN and CDR2 SYDVKM come from the germline V gene. The CDR3 runs 16 residues. CDR3 sequence reads: CASSSDDERYHTEASF. CDR3 bases: TGTGCCAGCAGTTCTGACGACGAAAGATATCACACTGAAGCTTCCTTT. Complete variable domain (other parts from reference TRBV28 and TRBJ1-1): DVKVTQSSRYLVKRTGEKVFLECVQDMDHENMFWYRQDPGLGLRLIYFSYDVKMKEKGDIPEGYSVSREKKERFSLILESASTNQTSMYLCASSSDDERYHTEASFGQGTRLTVV.

This clonotype was detected ten times or more. The genes are TRBV20-1 and TRBJ2-2; TRBD2 matches 8 bases. V dropped 6 bases and J dropped 5; count of bases not matched to a gene: 14. This CDR3 has 16 residues. CDR1 is DFQATT and CDR2 is SNEGSKA in the germline V gene (reference sequence). CDR3 sequence (DNA): TGCAGTGCCTTCCCTTTTCAGCGGGAGAGGACCGGGGAGCTGTTTTTT. Protein: CSAFPFQRERTGELFF.

This clonotype was counted ten times or more. The J gene is TRBJ2-7, the V gene TRBV29-1; D might be TRBD1 or TRBD2, each matching 5 bases. The CDR3 runs to 12 residues. Trimming took off 4 bases at V and 7 bases at J, with 14 bases between the two ends. CDR1 SQVTM and CDR2 ANQGSEA come from the germline V gene. DNA of the CDR3: TGCAGCGTTGGAGGGGCCCGGAATGAGCAGTACTTC. Protein: CSVGGARNEQYF.

This clonotype showed up just a few times. The chain couples TRBV7-9 to TRBJ2-7; no clear D gene. This CDR3 spans 15 amino acids. The germline CDR1 and CDR2 sequences are SEHNR and FQNEAQ (reference sequence). With 5 bases removed from V and 1 base from J, the gap between germline ends came to 15 bases. CDR3 sequence (DNA): TGTGCCAGCAGCCACCCTCCTAAGAATTCCTACGAGCAGTACTTC. Translation gives CASSHPPKNSYEQYF.

This clonotype was seen a few times. The genes are TRBV7-9 and TRBJ1-5, with D possibly matching TRBD1 (6 bases). Germline V gene lookup returns CDR1 SEHNR and CDR2 FQNEAQ (reference sequence). Between the trimmed V and J ends, which lost 4 bases and 4 bases, there was a span of 17 bases. The CDR3 runs 16 residues. CDR3 sequence: CASSSTSGTQNQPQHF. The CDR3 coding sequence is TGTGCCAGCAGCTCCACCTCCGGGACACAGAATCAGCCCCAGCATTTT.

This clonotype has at least ten counts. The rearrangement joins TRBV28 to TRBJ2-3, with 10 bases matching TRBD2. Trimming removed 5 bases from V and 11 bases from J; junction bases left unmatched: 13. The CDR3 length is 15 residues. Per the germline V gene, CDR1 is MDHEN and CDR2 is SYDVKM. CDR3 loop: CASSELAGELGRQYF. The CDR3 DNA sequence: TGTGCCAGCAGTGAGCTAGCGGGAGAGCTGGGTAGGCAGTATTTT.

As DNA, the CDR3 is TGTGCCAGTAGTATAGATGCCCTAGGAGATACGCAGTATTTT. It codes for CASSIDALGDTQYF. This rearrangement joins TRBV19 to TRBJ2-3; D is unclear. This CDR3 comprises 14 residues. Germline CDR1 reads LNHDA; CDR2 reads SQIVND (reference sequence). V lost 0 bases and J 5 bases, leaving 9 bases between the germline ends.

This clonotype was detected only a few times. V and J are TRBV27 and TRBJ1-6; possibly TRBD1 for D (5 bases). The CDR3 extends over 17 amino acids. The V and J ends lost 2 bases and 9 bases respectively, with 20 bases between them. Germline V gene lookup returns CDR1 MNHEY and CDR2 SMNVEV (reference sequence). DNA for the CDR3: TGTGCCAGCAGTTTAGGCAGGGAGGGGAGGGTCGGTTCACCCCTCCACTTT. This sequence encodes CASSLGREGRVGSPLHF.